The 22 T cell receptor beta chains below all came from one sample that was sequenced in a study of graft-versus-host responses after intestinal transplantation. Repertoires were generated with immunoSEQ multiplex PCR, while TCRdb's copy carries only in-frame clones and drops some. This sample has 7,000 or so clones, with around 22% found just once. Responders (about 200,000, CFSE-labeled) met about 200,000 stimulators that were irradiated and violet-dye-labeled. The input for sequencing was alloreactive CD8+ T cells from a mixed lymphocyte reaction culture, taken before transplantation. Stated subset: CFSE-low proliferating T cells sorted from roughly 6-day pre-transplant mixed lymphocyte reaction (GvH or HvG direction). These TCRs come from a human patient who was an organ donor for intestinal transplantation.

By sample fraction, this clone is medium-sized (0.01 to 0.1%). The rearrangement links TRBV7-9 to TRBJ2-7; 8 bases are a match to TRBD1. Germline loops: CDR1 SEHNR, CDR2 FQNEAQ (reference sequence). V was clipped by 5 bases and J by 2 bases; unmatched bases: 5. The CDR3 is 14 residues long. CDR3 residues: CASSRRDRTYEQYF. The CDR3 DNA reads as TGTGCCAGCAGCCGCCGGGACAGGACCTACGAGCAGTACTTC.

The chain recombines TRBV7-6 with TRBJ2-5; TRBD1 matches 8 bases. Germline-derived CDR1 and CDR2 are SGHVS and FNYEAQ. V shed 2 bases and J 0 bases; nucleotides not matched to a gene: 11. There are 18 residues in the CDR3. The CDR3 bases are TGTGCCAGCAGCTTAAGGGCGACAGGGGCCGATTACCAAGAGACCCAGTACTTC. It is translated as CASSLRATGADYQETQYF.

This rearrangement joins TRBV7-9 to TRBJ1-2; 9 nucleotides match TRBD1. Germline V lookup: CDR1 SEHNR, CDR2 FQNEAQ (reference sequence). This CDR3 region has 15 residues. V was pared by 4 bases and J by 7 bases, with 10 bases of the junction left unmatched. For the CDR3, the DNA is TGTGCCAGCAGCTCGTGGGACAGGGACTTTTTTGGCTACACCTTC. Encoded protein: CASSSWDRDFFGYTF.

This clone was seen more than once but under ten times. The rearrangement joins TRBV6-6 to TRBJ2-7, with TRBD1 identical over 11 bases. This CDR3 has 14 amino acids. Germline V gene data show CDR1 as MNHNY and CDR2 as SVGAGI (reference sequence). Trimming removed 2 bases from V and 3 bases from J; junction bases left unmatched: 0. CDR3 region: CASSYGTGGYEQYF. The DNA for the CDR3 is TGTGCCAGCAGTTACGGGACAGGGGGCTACGAGCAGTACTTC.

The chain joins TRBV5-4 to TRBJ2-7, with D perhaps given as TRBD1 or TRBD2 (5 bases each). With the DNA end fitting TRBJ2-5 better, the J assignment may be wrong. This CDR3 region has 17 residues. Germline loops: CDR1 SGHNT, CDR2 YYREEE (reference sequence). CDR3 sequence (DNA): TGTGCCAGCAGCTTTCCCAAAGTCCGGGGCGCTCAAGAGACCCAGTACTTC. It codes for CASSFPKVRGAQETQYF.

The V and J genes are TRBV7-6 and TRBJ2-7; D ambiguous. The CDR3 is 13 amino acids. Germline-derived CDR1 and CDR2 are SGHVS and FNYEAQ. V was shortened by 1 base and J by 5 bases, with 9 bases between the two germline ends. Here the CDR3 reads CASSLGMWNEQYF. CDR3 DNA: TGTGCCAGCAGCTTAGGTATGTGGAACGAGCAGTACTTC.

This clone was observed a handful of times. CDR3 DNA: TGTGCCAGCAGTTTTATTTCCCCGAGGGTTGAAGCTTTCTTT. Its protein product is CASSFISPRVEAFF. This chain uses TRBV6-9 with TRBJ1-1; D not certain. The CDR3 runs 14 residues. Trimming stripped 4 bases from V and 7 bases from J, with 16 bases between. Per germline, CDR1 MNHGY and CDR2 SVAAGI.

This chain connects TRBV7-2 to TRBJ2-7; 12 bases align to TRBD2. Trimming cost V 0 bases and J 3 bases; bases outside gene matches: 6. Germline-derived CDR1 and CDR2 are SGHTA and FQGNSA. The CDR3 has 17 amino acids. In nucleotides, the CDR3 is TGTGCCAGCAGCTTAGCGCTGCGACTAGCGGGAGTCTACGAGCAGTACTTC. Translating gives CASSLALRLAGVYEQYF. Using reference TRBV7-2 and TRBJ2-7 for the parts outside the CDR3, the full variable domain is GAGVSQSPSNKVTEKGKDVELRCDPISGHTALYWYRQSLGQGLEFLIYFQGNSAPDKSGLPSDRFSAERTGGSVSTLTIQRTQQEDSAVYLCASSLALRLAGVYEQYFGPGTRLTVT.

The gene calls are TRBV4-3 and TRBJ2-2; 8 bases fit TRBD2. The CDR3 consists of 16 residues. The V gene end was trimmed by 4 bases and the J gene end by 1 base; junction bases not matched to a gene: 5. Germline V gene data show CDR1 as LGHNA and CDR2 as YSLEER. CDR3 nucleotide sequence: TGCGCCAGCAGCCCACTAGCGGTCCTGAACACCGGGGAGCTGTTTTTT. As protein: CASSPLAVLNTGELFF.

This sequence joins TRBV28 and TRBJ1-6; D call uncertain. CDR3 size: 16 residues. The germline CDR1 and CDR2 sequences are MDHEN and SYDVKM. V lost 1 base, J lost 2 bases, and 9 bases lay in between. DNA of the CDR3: TGTGCCAGCAGTTTATCGACGACACCCTATAATTCACCCCTCCACTTT. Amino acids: CASSLSTTPYNSPLHF.

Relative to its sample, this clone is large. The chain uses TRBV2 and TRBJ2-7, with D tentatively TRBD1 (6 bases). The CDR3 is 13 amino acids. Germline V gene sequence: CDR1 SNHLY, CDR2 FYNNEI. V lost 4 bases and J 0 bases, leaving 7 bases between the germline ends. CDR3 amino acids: CASSATGSYEQYF. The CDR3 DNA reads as TGTGCCAGCAGTGCGACAGGCTCCTACGAGCAGTACTTC.

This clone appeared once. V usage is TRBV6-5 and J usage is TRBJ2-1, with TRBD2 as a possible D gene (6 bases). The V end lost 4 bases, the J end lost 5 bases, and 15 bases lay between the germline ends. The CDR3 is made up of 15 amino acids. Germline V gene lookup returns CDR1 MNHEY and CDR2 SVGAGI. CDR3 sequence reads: CASSFMAGYHNEQFF. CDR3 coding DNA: TGTGCCAGCAGTTTTATGGCGGGATATCACAATGAGCAGTTCTTC.

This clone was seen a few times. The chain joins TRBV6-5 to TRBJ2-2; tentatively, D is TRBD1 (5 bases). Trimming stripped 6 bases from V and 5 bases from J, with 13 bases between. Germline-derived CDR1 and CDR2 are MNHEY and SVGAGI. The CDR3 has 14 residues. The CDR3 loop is CASSQDSKTGELFF. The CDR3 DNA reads TGTGCCAGCAGCCAAGACAGTAAGACCGGGGAGCTGTTTTTT.

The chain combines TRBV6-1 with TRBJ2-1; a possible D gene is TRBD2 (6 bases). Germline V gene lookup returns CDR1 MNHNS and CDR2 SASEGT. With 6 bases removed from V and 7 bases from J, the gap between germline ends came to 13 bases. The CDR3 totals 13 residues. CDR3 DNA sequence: TGTGCCAGCAGCCCCACTAGCCGTAATGAGCAGTTCTTC. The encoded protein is CASSPTSRNEQFF.

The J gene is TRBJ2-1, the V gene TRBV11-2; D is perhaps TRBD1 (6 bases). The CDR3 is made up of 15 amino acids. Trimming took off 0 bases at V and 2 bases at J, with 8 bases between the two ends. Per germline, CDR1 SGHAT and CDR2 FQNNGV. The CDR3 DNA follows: TGTGCCAGCAGCTTAGAGGACAGTCCCTACAATGAGCAGTTCTTC. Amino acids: CASSLEDSPYNEQFF.

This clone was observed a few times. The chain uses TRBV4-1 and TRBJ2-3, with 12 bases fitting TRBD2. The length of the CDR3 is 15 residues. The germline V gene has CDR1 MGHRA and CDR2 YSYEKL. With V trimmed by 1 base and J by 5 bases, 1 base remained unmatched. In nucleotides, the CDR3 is TGCGCCAGCAGCCAAGGACTAGCGGGAGAAGATACGCAGTATTTT. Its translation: CASSQGLAGEDTQYF.

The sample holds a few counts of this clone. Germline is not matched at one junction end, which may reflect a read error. The CDR3 DNA reads TGTGCCAGCAGTTACGGGGACTACTATGAGCAGTTCTTC. This gives the protein CASSYGDYYEQFF. V is TRBV6-6 and J is TRBJ2-1; TRBD2 aligns across 7 bases. There are 13 residues in the CDR3. Looked up from germline, CDR1 is MNHNY and CDR2 is SVGAGI (reference sequence).

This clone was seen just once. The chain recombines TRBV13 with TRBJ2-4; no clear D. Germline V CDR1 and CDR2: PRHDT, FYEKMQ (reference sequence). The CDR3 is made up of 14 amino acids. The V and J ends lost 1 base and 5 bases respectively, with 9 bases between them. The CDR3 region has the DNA TGTGCCAGCAGCTTAGATGTTAGGGAAAACATTCAGTACTTC. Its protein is CASSLDVRENIQYF.

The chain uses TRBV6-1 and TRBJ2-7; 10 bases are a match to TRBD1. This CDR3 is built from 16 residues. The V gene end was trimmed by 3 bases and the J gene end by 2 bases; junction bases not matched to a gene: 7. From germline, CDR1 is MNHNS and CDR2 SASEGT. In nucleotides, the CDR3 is TGTGCCAGCAGTGACCGGGGACAGGGGATGACCTACGAGCAGTACTTC. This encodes CASSDRGQGMTYEQYF.

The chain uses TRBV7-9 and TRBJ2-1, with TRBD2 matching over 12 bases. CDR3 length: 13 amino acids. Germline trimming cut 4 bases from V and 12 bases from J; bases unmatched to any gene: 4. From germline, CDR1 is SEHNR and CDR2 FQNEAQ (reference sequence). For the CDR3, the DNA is TGTGCCAGCAGCTCTTCTAGCGGGAGGGCGCAGTTCTTC. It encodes CASSSSSGRAQFF.

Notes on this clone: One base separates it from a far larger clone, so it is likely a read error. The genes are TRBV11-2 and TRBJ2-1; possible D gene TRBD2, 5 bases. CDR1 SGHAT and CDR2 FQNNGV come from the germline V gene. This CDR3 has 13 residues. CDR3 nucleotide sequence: TGTGCCAGCAGCCCACCGGGGTACAATGGGCAGTTCTTC. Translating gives CASSPPGYNGQFF. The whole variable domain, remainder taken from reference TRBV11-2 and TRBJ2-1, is EAGVAQSPRYKIIEKRQSVAFWCNPISGHATLYWYQQILGQGPKLLIQFQNNGVVDDSQLPKDRFSAERLKGVDSTLKIQPAKLEDSAVYLCASSPPGYNGQFFGPGTRLTVL.

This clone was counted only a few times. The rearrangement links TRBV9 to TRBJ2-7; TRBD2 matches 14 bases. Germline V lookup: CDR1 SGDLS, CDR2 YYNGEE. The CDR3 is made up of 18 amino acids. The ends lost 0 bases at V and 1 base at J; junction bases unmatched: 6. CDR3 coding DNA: TGTGCCAGCAGCGTAGGCGGACTAGCGGGAGGAATGTCCTACGAGCAGTACTTC. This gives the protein CASSVGGLAGGMSYEQYF.